The 4 T cell receptor beta chains listed next were all sequenced from one sample in a study of cytomegalovirus exposure and HLA in healthy donors. It was with 60 Vbeta and 13 Jbeta primers that the PCR ran. TCRdb keeps only in-frame clones here, not all; method: immunoSEQ multiplex PCR. This repertoire shows about 160,000 clones, roughly 80% found once; its top ten account for around 2%. The sample was PBMCs. These receptors originate from a human donor in good health.

This clone was picked up a small number of times. The chain combines TRBV7-9 with TRBJ2-7; TRBD2 matches 8 bases. Germline CDR1 and CDR2: SEHNR and FQNEAQ (reference sequence). With 4 bases clipped from V and 4 bases from J, the junction kept 12 bases outside the gene matches. This CDR3 is built from 16 residues. The CDR3 sequence is CASSSSPGGAGYEQYF. DNA for the CDR3: TGTGCCAGCAGCTCTAGTCCCGGGGGGGCCGGGTACGAGCAGTACTTC.

This chain connects TRBV7-9 to TRBJ2-1, with 12 bases lining up with TRBD1. V was pared by 3 bases and J by 7 bases, with 4 bases of the junction left unmatched. Germline values: CDR1 SEHNR, CDR2 FQNEAQ (reference sequence). The CDR3 spans 15 residues. DNA for the CDR3: TGTGCCAGCAGCTTGGGACAGGGGGCTGAAAATGAGCAGTTCTTC. It is translated as CASSLGQGAENEQFF. The whole variable domain, filled in from reference TRBV7-9 and TRBJ2-1, reads DTGVSQNPRHKITKRGQNVTFRCDPISEHNRLYWYRQTLGQGPEFLTYFQNEAQLEKSRLLSDRFSAERPKGSFSTLEIQRTEQGDSAMYLCASSLGQGAENEQFFGPGTRLTVL.

The chain has TRBV4-1 and TRBJ1-5; tentative D call: TRBD1 (5 bases). This CDR3 has 17 residues. Germline CDR1 reads MGHRA; CDR2 reads YSYEKL. V lost 0 bases to trimming and J lost 5 bases, with 17 bases between them. The CDR3 sequence is CASSQDLGDRFDQPQHF. For the CDR3, the DNA is TGCGCCAGCAGCCAAGATTTAGGAGACAGATTTGATCAGCCCCAGCATTTT.

J is TRBJ2-7 and V is TRBV19; D perhaps matches TRBD2 (6 bases). The CDR3 extends over 15 amino acids. Germline V gives CDR1 LNHDA, CDR2 SQIVND (reference sequence). Between the trimmed V and J ends, which lost 3 bases and 3 bases, there was a span of 15 bases. As DNA, the CDR3 is TGTGCCAGTAGTATGGGGGGTGGACGCGACTACGAGCAGTACTTC. This codes for CASSMGGGRDYEQYF.